The T cell receptor beta chain described here comes from a study of glioma-infiltrating T cells. V lost 5 bases to trimming and J lost 2 bases, with 10 bases between them. The length of the CDR3 is 14 residues. Comments on this clonotype: A single base separates this from a much larger clone, so it may be a read error.

Amplification of TCR alpha and beta CDR3 regions from RNA used iRepertoire nested multiplex PCR. TCRdb recomputed calls from the multiplex PCR reads with MiXCR, one row per CDR3 protein. The sample records 300,000 to 450,000 distinct CDR3 sequences, 41% being singletons. The sample consisted of glioma tissue, nonneoplastic brain tissue, or PBMCs (not recorded which). The J gene is TRBJ1-5, the V gene TRBV12-3 or TRBV12-4; D is unresolved. This TCR was recovered from a human donor with low-grade glioma or glioblastoma, undergoing nonglioma brain surgery, or in good health (not recorded which). Here the CDR3 reads CASSALAGNQPQHF. Written as DNA, the CDR3 is TGTGCCAGCAGTGCTTTGGCAGGCAATCAGCCCCAGCATTTT.